The clone carrying this T cell receptor (beta chain) was seen more than once but under ten times. The antigen is unknown. The source of the sample is a study of beta chain features in type 1 diabetes. Background on the study: Patients looked much like healthy donors when it came to age, gender and cell yields. Study observations and caveats: Across patients, naive, central memory and Treg TCRB repertoires exhibited apparently greater similarity than was observed across healthy donors. All four CD4+ subsets from Type 1 diabetes patients carried moderately but significantly shorter TCRB CDR3s.

Isolated RNA was reverse transcribed in full, so expressed TCRB transcripts were sequenced. TCRdb keeps only in-frame clones here, not all; method: immunoSEQ multiplex PCR. The repertoire has hundreds of thousands of clones, around an eighth of them found once; the top ten carry 0.02% to 0.025%. Sequenced sample: naive CD4+ T cells from blood. This clonotype originated in a man in his late teens or twenties with type 1 diabetes.

Here the CDR3 DNA reads TGCAGCGTTGGCGCTTTCATAACCTTGGGGGAAGCTTTCTTT. The encoded protein is CSVGAFITLGEAFF. The chain links TRBV29-1 to TRBJ1-1; D is ambiguous. V shed 4 bases and J shed 8 bases, with 20 bases lying between them. The CDR3 sequence is 14 residues long. Looked up from germline, CDR1 is SQVTM and CDR2 is ANQGSEA. Complete variable domain (other parts from reference TRBV29-1 and TRBJ1-1): SAVISQKPSRDICQRGTSLTIQCQVDSQVTMMFWYRQQPGQSLTLIATANQGSEATYESGFVIDKFPISRPNLTFSTLTVSNMSPEDSSIYLCSVGAFITLGEAFFGQGTRLTVV.